A selection of T cell receptor beta chains follows, all from one sample in a study of blood T cell repertoires in COVID-19. The protocol was immunoSEQ multiplex PCR, while the TCRdb copy is restricted to in-frame clones and leaves out a portion. The table shows some 150,000 clones, with about 82% occurring only once. The sequenced sample was peripheral blood. These receptors were taken from a woman aged 55-70 years with acute or convalescent COVID-19. Both conserved end residues are part of each CDR3. D genes are given only for firm matches. Clone size is stated in some rows and not others, as once, few, many or a class when expanded.

size,V,J,D,DNA,CDR3
NA,TRBV11-2,TRBJ1-1,TRBD1,TGTGCCAGCAGCTGGCAGGGGGCGGGAGCTTTCTTT,CASSWQGAGAFF
NA,TRBV12-5,TRBJ2-7,NA,TGTGCTAGTGGTTCCCCCGTGCGAACCTACGAGCAGTACTTC,CASGSPVRTYEQYF
once,TRBV10-3,TRBJ2-1,TRBD2,TGTGCCATCACCCCTGGGACTAGCGGGGCCGAGCAGTTCTTC,CAITPGTSGAEQFF
NA,TRBV7-9,TRBJ2-5,TRBD1,TGTGCCAGCAGCTTACGCAGACAGGGGGGACAGGAGACCCAGTACTTC,CASSLRRQGGQETQYF
once,TRBV18,TRBJ2-2,NA,TGTGCCAGCTCACCAAACAGCGGAGGGGAGCTGTTTTTT,CASSPNSGGELFF
NA,TRBV12-3/TRBV12-4,TRBJ1-2,NA,TGTGCCAGCAGTTCCTCACGGAACTATGGCTACACCTTC,CASSSSRNYGYTF
NA,TRBV14,TRBJ1-4,TRBD1,TGTGCCAGCAGCCGCAGGACAGGTTCAGTTGAAAAACTGTTTTTT,CASSRRTGSVEKLFF
NA,TRBV9,TRBJ2-1,TRBD1,TGTGCCAGCAGCGTACCGGACAGGAGCTCCTACAATGAGCAGTTCTTC,CASSVPDRSSYNEQFF
NA,TRBV29-1,TRBJ1-2,TRBD1,TGCAGCGTTGAAGATCTGGGCAGGGGGAACTATGGCTACACCTTC,CSVEDLGRGNYGYTF
NA,TRBV5-1,TRBJ1-6,NA,TGCGCCAGCAGCCGTTATTCGAGCCGGGACACCTCCTATAATTCACCCCTCCACTTT,CASSRYSSRDTSYNSPLHF